Listed below are T cell receptor beta chains from one sample, sequenced in a study of post-analysis software for immune sequencing data. TCRdb fed the PCR reads into MiXCR, producing one record per CDR3 protein. The sample shows about 810,000 distinct CDR3 sequences, 53% of them seen only once. Sequencing used blood. The receptors stem from a girl aged 5 to 17 with multiple sclerosis. The CDR3 runs from the conserved cysteine through the conserved F or W.

TRBV9	TRBJ2-1	CASSVESDYGSYNEQFF
TRBV15	TRBJ2-4	CATSTRQGASKNIQYF
TRBV5-1	TRBJ2-1	CASSLKGGAVNEQFF
TRBV6-2/TRBV6-3	TRBJ2-7	CASSNSGKVSYEQYF
TRBV11-2	TRBJ2-7	CASSFKAGGYEQYF
TRBV28	TRBJ2-1	CASTWDRGPYNEQFF
TRBV12-3/TRBV12-4	TRBJ2-1	CASSLDRQGANNEQFF
TRBV20-1	TRBJ2-7	CSARTGGIYEQYF
TRBV20-1	TRBJ2-7	CSATRGGPTYEQYF
TRBV7-2	-	CASRTGASYEQYF
TRBV5-1	TRBJ2-5	CASSMEETQYF
TRBV10-3	TRBJ1-5	CAISESDPFNQPQHF
TRBV7-2	TRBJ2-5	CASSLGPGFSTQYF